Listed below are T cell receptor beta chains from one sample, sequenced in a study of T cell changes during pregnancy in multiple sclerosis. Repertoires were generated with immunoSEQ multiplex PCR, while TCRdb's copy carries only in-frame clones and drops some. The data show tens of thousands of clones, about 93% seen once. The specimen comprised CD4+ T cells from peripheral blood mononuclear cells, sampled in the third trimester of pregnancy. All receptors come from a female donor with multiple sclerosis, enrolled in a pregnancy study. CDR3s include the opening cysteine and the closing phenylalanine or tryptophan. The order of the fields is V gene, clone size, J gene, CDR3 protein. Size is omitted from some rows. Given values are once, few, many or a class for expanded clones.

TRBV11-2	-	TRBJ2-4	CASSLDPGTKNIQYF
TRBV6-5	-	TRBJ2-5	CATSSGTPQETQYF
TRBV25-1	few	TRBJ1-2	CASSDDPQGYTF
TRBV5-5	-	TRBJ1-5	CASSLEQYSNQPQHF
TRBV5-1	-	TRBJ2-1	CASSLRRDSPGNEQFF
TRBV9	-	TRBJ1-4	CASSVAGGPSEKLFF
TRBV6-6	once	TRBJ2-7	CASSLTGGGIHEQYF
TRBV19	-	TRBJ1-4	CASSWAKDANEKLFF
TRBV18	-	TRBJ1-2	CASSPGAHGYTF
TRBV10-3	-	TRBJ1-1	CAISGHEGGNAFF
TRBV19	once	TRBJ2-2	CASSAVGRSTGELFF